This T cell receptor (beta chain) comes out of a study of blood T cell repertoires in COVID-19. V lost 6 bases, J lost 2 bases, and 7 bases stayed unmatched. The length of the CDR3 is 14 residues. CDR1 MNHEY and CDR2 SVGEGT come from the germline V gene. Some clones are missing from TCRdb's copy, which holds only in-frame ones; the method was immunoSEQ multiplex PCR. The data hold about 300,000 clones, with roughly 86% observed a single time. This clone appeared a single time. The gene calls are TRBV6-2 or TRBV6-3 and TRBJ2-7; 7 bases agree with TRBD1. This receptor was obtained from a man between 65 and 85 years old with acute or convalescent COVID-19. The source material was peripheral blood. The CDR3 bases are TGTGCCAGCAGCCACGGGGACAGCCCCTACGAGCAGTACTTC. Its protein is CASSHGDSPYEQYF.